This T cell receptor (beta chain) originates from a study of T cells in Graves' hyperthyroidism and ophthalmopathy. The CDR3 extends over 18 amino acids. Germline V gives CDR1 SGHRS, CDR2 YFSETQ. V gave up 3 bases and J gave up 0 bases, with 16 bases separating them. Diagnoses were made from clinical symptoms, serum measures (thyroxine and TRAb), thyroid ultrasound and orbital computed tomography. TCR beta CDR3 regions were amplified from RNA transcripts. Primed by the HTBI set, a first-round RT-PCR was run on the TCR CDR3. TCRdb reprocessed the multiplex PCR reads with MiXCR, giving one entry per CDR3 protein. The sample contains under 750,000 distinct CDR3 sequences, roughly 20% of which appear only once.

The sample consisted of blood. The sequence came from a woman between 50 and 59 years old with Graves' hyperthyroidism that later progressed to Graves' ophthalmopathy. This sequence joins TRBV5-1 and TRBJ2-6, with D tentatively TRBD1 (7 bases). In DNA, the CDR3 is TGCGCCAGCAGCTCTATGTCAGGGGGGCTCTCTGGGGCCAACGTCCTGACTTTC. Its protein product is CASSSMSGGLSGANVLTF.